The rows below give T cell receptor beta chains drawn from one sample of a study of blood T cell repertoires in COVID-19. The data were produced by immunoSEQ multiplex PCR, yet TCRdb's version contains in-frame clones alone and is incomplete. The sample has some 370,000 clones, around 87% seen once. The specimen was peripheral blood. These receptors were taken from a young woman with COVID-19, enrolled during active disease. CDR3s leave out the opening cysteine and the closing phenylalanine or tryptophan. The D gene is left open where the match is weak.

V gene,D gene,CDR3 protein
TRBV18,-,ASSPPNSPYSGQY
TRBV10-2,-,ASSELNYEQY
TRBV10-1,TRBD1,ASSGTANTEAF
TRBV7-8,-,ASSYTNTGTGLGETQY
TRBV15,-,ATRGAGDNEKLF
TRBV7-9,TRBD2,ASSPRTSGRPYEQY
TRBV25-1,TRBD1,ASSTGDTGELF
TRBV28,-,ASTQRRADTQY
TRBV12-3/TRBV12-4,TRBD1,ASRQTGEDGYT
TRBV24-1,TRBD1,ATSEYRGLLETQY
TRBV2,-,ARRQEMNTEAF
TRBV7-9,TRBD2,ASSFGTSGRARNEQF
TRBV19,TRBD2,ASSIVREQGYEQY
TRBV27,TRBD1,ASSLKFWGTGDEGQY
TRBV5-4,TRBD2,ASSPGTSGGQETQY
TRBV11-2,TRBD1,ASSLLPGQGVHEQY
TRBV7-8,-,ASSLGLSDSPLH
TRBV12-3/TRBV12-4,-,ASKAGSVGELF
TRBV10-2,-,ASSESRRAQPQH
TRBV9,TRBD2,ASSVGLALTDTQY
TRBV5-4,-,ASSLAEGAGTGELF
TRBV28,-,ASSLAGVQPQH
TRBV4-1,-,ASSQDRWTASTGYT
TRBV6-5,TRBD1,ASRSDRGSPLH
TRBV10-3,TRBD1,AISERGQGGTYEQY
TRBV6-5,-,ASSYAGAVYEQY
TRBV7-3,TRBD2,ASRPGLAGAGELF
TRBV6-5,TRBD2,ASSRTSGSSYEQY
TRBV2,-,ASKLGNQPQH
TRBV6-5,-,ASSYGTGSGSEKLF
TRBV6-5,TRBD2,ASSLAGPYNEQF
TRBV7-7,TRBD1,ASSLRQGDYEQY
TRBV7-9,-,ASSLVTGYPGNTIY
TRBV19,TRBD2,ASSSSTGTSGTDTQY
TRBV19,-,ASSIGGLLSETQY
TRBV27,-,ASSFEYQETQY
TRBV30,-,AWSSGRGGGYT
TRBV10-3,-,AISERGRDGTQY
TRBV27,-,ASSPRAGQPQH
TRBV2,-,ASSSFHRAGQETQY
TRBV6-1,-,ASSEGLADTQY
TRBV6-6,-,ASSSGGRGANTEAF
TRBV24-1,-,ATSDSWTDYGYT
TRBV15,-,ATSRDRGAGEKLF
TRBV11-2,TRBD1,ASSLVQTGYPSDIQY
TRBV11-2,-,ASSLEMTHKAF
TRBV10-1,TRBD2,ASSAGGPTDTQY
TRBV3-1/TRBV3-2,-,ASSPQGLHQPQH
TRBV2,-,ASKGVETQY
TRBV30,-,AWREPRAGHYEQY
TRBV10-2,-,ASSDGRRSSPLH
TRBV30,TRBD2,AWSPPRTSGRGNEQY
TRBV13,TRBD2,ASSLGTSGAYNEQF
TRBV5-1,TRBD2,ASSLAGLSYNEQF
TRBV5-4,TRBD2,ASSTGTNSYNEQF
TRBV5-1,TRBD2,ATRLAGDYEQY
TRBV7-9,-,ASSFQGVEQF
TRBV4-3,-,ASSQVGVSADTQY
TRBV19,-,ASLSGNTIY